The next 23 T cell receptor beta chains were all read from a single sample in a study of blood T cells in healthy people across ages. A second PCR of about 7 to 12 cycles used a sample-barcoded 5' primer and a J-beta primer mix. TCRdb called the 5' RACE reads again in MiXCR, with one record for every CDR3 protein. Of hundreds of thousands of distinct CDR3 sequences listed, 29% are singletons. The material sequenced was blood. The receptors shown here come from a woman of 80 years or more in good health.

The chain joins TRBV11-2 to TRBJ1-1, with D possibly being TRBD1 (6 bases). CDR3 size: 14 residues. Germline V gives CDR1 SGHAT, CDR2 FQNNGV. V dropped 2 bases and J dropped 8 bases, with 15 bases sitting between them. CDR3 sequence: CASSLKGSRGEAFF. The CDR3 bases are TGTGCCAGCAGCTTAAAAGGATCCAGGGGAGAAGCTTTCTTT.

V usage is TRBV7-9 and J usage is TRBJ1-2, with a possible D match to TRBD1 (6 bases). CDR1 is SEHNR, CDR2 FQNEAQ, per germline (reference sequence). The CDR3 extends over 15 amino acids. V was shortened by 1 base and J by 6 bases, with 15 bases between the two germline ends. In DNA form, the CDR3 reads TGTGCCAGCAGCTTAGGGACAGCTTTAACAGATGGCTACACCTTC. Encoded protein: CASSLGTALTDGYTF.

In its sample, this clonotype was seen many times. For the CDR3, the DNA is TGCGCCAGCAGCTTGGGCAACAGCAACTACGAGCAGTACTTC. As protein: CASSLGNSNYEQYF. The rearrangement links TRBV5-1 to TRBJ2-7; D not certain. The CDR3 length is 14 residues. V shed 0 bases and J shed 3 bases, with 10 bases lying between them. Germline CDR1 SGHRS, CDR2 YFSETQ.

The chain is built from TRBV6-1 and TRBJ1-6; D call uncertain. V lost 5 bases to trimming and J lost 4 bases, with 9 bases between them. Germline loops: CDR1 MNHNS, CDR2 SASEGT. CDR3 length equals 14 residues. CDR3 region: CASSSRVYNSPLHF. CDR3 nucleotides: TGTGCCAGCAGTTCAAGGGTATATAATTCACCCCTCCACTTT.

This clonotype was seen a few times. A clone one base away is much larger, so this may be a read error. The chain links TRBV12-3 or TRBV12-4 to TRBJ2-3; D unclear. V shed 3 bases and J shed 1 base, with 8 bases lying between them. This CDR3 spans 14 amino acids. In DNA form, the CDR3 reads TGTGCCAGCAGTTTCACAGTGGGCACAGATACGCAGTATTTT. It specifies CASSFTVGTDTQYF.

This CDR3 reads CASSRSGGWLISRETQYF. The CDR3 nucleotides read TGTGCCAGCAGCCGCAGCGGGGGGTGGCTAATTTCACGGGAGACCCAGTACTTC. V is TRBV7-2 and J is TRBJ2-7, with 9 bases fitting TRBD2. The J call may be wrong; the DNA end is better matched by TRBJ2-5. The CDR3 has 18 residues. Germline CDR1 reads SGHTA; CDR2 reads FQGNSA.

This clonotype was detected many times. This chain uses TRBV7-2 with TRBJ1-4, with D unresolved. Germline V lookup: CDR1 SGHTA, CDR2 FQGNSA. Trimming removed 3 bases at V and 3 bases at J, with 8 bases between. The CDR3 spans 14 residues. CDR3 amino acids: CASSFTGANEKLFF. In nucleotides, the CDR3 is TGTGCCAGCAGCTTTACTGGGGCTAATGAAAAACTGTTTTTT.

This clonotype has a count of ten or more. This sequence joins TRBV5-1 and TRBJ2-3; D not resolved. The V gene's germline CDR1 is SGHRS and CDR2 YFSETQ. The V and J ends lost 5 bases and 0 bases respectively, with 16 bases between them. The CDR3 sequence is 16 residues long. DNA for the CDR3: TGCGCCAGCAGAACTCAAGCGAGCTCTAGCACAGATACGCAGTATTTT. This codes for CASRTQASSSTDTQYF.

This clonotype showed up just a few times. The rearrangement joins TRBV20-1 to TRBJ2-1; 12 nucleotides match TRBD2. The length of the CDR3 is 16 residues. Germline V gene sequence: CDR1 DFQATT, CDR2 SNEGSKA (reference sequence). The V gene end was trimmed by 3 bases and the J gene end by 2 bases; junction bases not matched to a gene: 5. The CDR3 spells CSASPPSGRAYNEQFF. CDR3 in DNA: TGCAGTGCTAGCCCCCCTAGCGGGAGGGCCTACAATGAGCAGTTCTTC.

This clonotype has a count of ten or more. The chain links TRBV6-2 or TRBV6-3 to TRBJ1-4; D unclear. The V gene lost 5 bases and the J gene lost 0 bases, with 16 bases spanning the gap. The CDR3 contains 17 residues. Germline V gives CDR1 MNHEY, CDR2 SVGEGT. The chain's CDR3 is CASSIPDGIATNEKLFF. CDR3 nucleotides: TGTGCCAGCAGTATACCCGACGGGATTGCAACTAATGAAAAACTGTTTTTT.

The CDR3 protein is CSVERGRNTIYF. The CDR3 coding sequence is TGCAGCGTTGAGCGGGGTAGAAACACCATATATTTT. The chain joins TRBV29-1 to TRBJ1-3; the D is unclear. Germline-derived CDR1 and CDR2 are SQVTM and ANQGSEA. Trimming pared 3 bases from V and 5 bases from J, leaving 8 bases between. The CDR3 has 12 residues.

V is TRBV10-3 and J is TRBJ1-5, with a tentative D call TRBD1 (5 bases). CDR1 and CDR2 from the germline V gene are ENHRY and SYGVKD. This CDR3 spans 15 amino acids. V dropped 2 bases and J dropped 4 bases, with 12 bases sitting between them. The CDR3 loop reads CAISEEGVANQPQHF. CDR3 nucleotide sequence: TGTGCCATCAGTGAGGAAGGGGTTGCTAATCAGCCCCAGCATTTT.

The rearrangement joins TRBV21-1 to TRBJ1-2; TRBD1, the table's D call, lacks a check against the DNA. TRBV21-1 is tagged as a pseudogene. The CDR3 extends over 19 amino acids. The CDR3 region is CASSKEGSEQGAPGHGYTF. CDR3 DNA sequence: TGTGCCAGCAGCAAAGAGGGGAGCGAACAGGGGGCGCCTGGCCATGGCTACACCTTC.

This clonotype was seen at least ten times. The chain carries TRBV5-6 and TRBJ2-1; 11 positions match TRBD2. From germline, CDR1 is SGHDT and CDR2 YYEEEE. V dropped 3 bases and J dropped 2; count of bases not matched to a gene: 7. This CDR3 region has 17 residues. CDR3 coding DNA: TGTGCCAGCAGCTGGACCCTAGCGGGGGGACCCTACAATGAGCAGTTCTTC. Amino acid sequence: CASSWTLAGGPYNEQFF. Full variable domain (missing parts from reference TRBV5-6 and TRBJ2-1): DAGVTQSPTHLIKTRGQQVTLRCSPKSGHDTVSWYQQALGQGPQFIFQYYEEEERQRGNFPDRFSGHQFPNYSSELNVNALLLGDSALYLCASSWTLAGGPYNEQFFGPGTRLTVL.

The chain combines TRBV20-1 with TRBJ2-1; D ambiguous. Germline V gives CDR1 DFQATT, CDR2 SNEGSKA (reference sequence). V was clipped by 4 bases and J by 12 bases, with 10 bases between them. There are 10 residues in the CDR3. The CDR3 DNA reads TGCAGTGCTACCGACATTGTGCAGTTCTTC. This encodes CSATDIVQFF.

The rearrangement uses TRBV6-2 or TRBV6-3 and TRBJ2-2, with 8 nucleotides matching TRBD2. With V trimmed by 9 bases and J by 0 bases, 12 bases remained unmatched. CDR1 MNHEY and CDR2 SVGEGT come from the germline V gene. The CDR3 extends over 17 amino acids. The CDR3 DNA reads as TGTGCCAGTCTTGGTGAGCGGGGGAAACCGAACACCGGGGAGCTGTTTTTT. It codes for CASLGERGKPNTGELFF.

The chain combines TRBV20-1 with TRBJ1-2, with D possibly matching TRBD1 (5 bases). Trimming left V 7 bases short and J 8 bases short, with 20 bases between. Germline assignment: CDR1 DFQATT and CDR2 SNEGSKA (reference sequence). The CDR3 runs 13 residues. CDR3 nucleotide sequence: TGCAGTGTCCCCGCCAGGGAAAGGCGCGGCTACACCTTC. This encodes CSVPARERRGYTF.

Concerning this clonotype itself: An end of the junction differs from the germline gene, which may be a read error. The CDR3 nucleotides read TGCGCCAGCAGCTTGGAAGGGGATCAGACCCAGCATTTT. Residues: CASSLEGDQTQHF. This sequence joins TRBV5-1 and TRBJ1-5; possible D gene TRBD1, 5 bases. This CDR3 contains 13 residues. Germline values: CDR1 SGHRS, CDR2 YFSETQ.

Ten or more counts support this clonotype. V usage is TRBV5-1 and J usage is TRBJ2-1; no reliable D call. This CDR3 has 14 residues. Per the germline V gene, CDR1 is SGHRS and CDR2 is YFSETQ. Trimming took off 4 bases at V and 2 bases at J, with 10 bases between the two ends. Here the CDR3 DNA reads TGCGCCAGCAGCACCGGGTCCACCTACAATGAGCAGTTCTTC. This codes for CASSTGSTYNEQFF.

As for this clonotype: This may come from a read error, since a much larger clone is one base off. The chain employs TRBV6-6 and TRBJ1-5, with 7 bases aligning to TRBD1. The J segment lost 3 bases and the V segment lost 8 bases, leaving 4 bases of the junction unmatched. The CDR3 has 13 amino acids. Germline lookup yields CDR1 MNHNY and CDR2 SVGAGI (reference sequence). Here the CDR3 DNA reads TGTGCCAGCGGTGACAGGGTCAATCAGCCCCAGCATTTT. It encodes CASGDRVNQPQHF.

At least ten counts were recorded for this clonotype. The rearrangement uses TRBV20-1 and TRBJ2-5; possible D gene TRBD2, 5 bases. Germline lookup yields CDR1 DFQATT and CDR2 SNEGSKA (reference sequence). V lost 5 bases to trimming and J lost 11 bases, with 12 bases between them. The CDR3 covers 10 residues. The CDR3 nucleotides read TGCAGTGCTCCCATAACGGGGCAGTACTTC. Translation gives CSAPITGQYF.

This clonotype appeared many times. The chain joins TRBV6-5 to TRBJ2-7; 7 nucleotides agree with TRBD1. Germline-derived CDR1 and CDR2 are MNHEY and SVGAGI. Germline trimming cut 6 bases from V and 2 bases from J; bases unmatched to any gene: 7. This CDR3 spans 14 amino acids. The CDR3 loop is CASRRDSPPYEQYF. In DNA form, the CDR3 reads TGTGCCAGCAGGAGGGACAGCCCCCCCTACGAGCAGTACTTC.

On this clonotype: Being one base from a much bigger clone, this may be a read error. This rearrangement joins TRBV6-6 to TRBJ2-3; TRBD2 might be the D (6 bases). From germline, CDR1 is MNHNY and CDR2 SVGAGI (reference sequence). This CDR3 has 16 amino acids. The DNA of the CDR3 is TGTGCCAACAGTCCGCTAGCGAACCTCAGCACAGATACGCAGTATTTT. Its protein product is CANSPLANLSTDTQYF.